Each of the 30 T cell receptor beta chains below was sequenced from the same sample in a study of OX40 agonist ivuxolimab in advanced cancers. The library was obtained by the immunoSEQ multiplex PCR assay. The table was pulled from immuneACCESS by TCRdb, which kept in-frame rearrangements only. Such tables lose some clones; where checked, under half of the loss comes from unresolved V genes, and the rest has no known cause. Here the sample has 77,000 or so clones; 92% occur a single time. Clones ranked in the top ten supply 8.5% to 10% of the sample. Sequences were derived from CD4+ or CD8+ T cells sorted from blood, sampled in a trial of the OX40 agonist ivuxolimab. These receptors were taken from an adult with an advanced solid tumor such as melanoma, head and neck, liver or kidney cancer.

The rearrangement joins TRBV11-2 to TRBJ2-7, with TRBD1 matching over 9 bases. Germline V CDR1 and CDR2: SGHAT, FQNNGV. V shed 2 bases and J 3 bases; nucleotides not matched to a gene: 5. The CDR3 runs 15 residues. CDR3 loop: CASSLSGTGNYEQYF. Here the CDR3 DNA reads TGTGCCAGCAGCTTATCCGGGACAGGGAACTACGAGCAGTACTTC.

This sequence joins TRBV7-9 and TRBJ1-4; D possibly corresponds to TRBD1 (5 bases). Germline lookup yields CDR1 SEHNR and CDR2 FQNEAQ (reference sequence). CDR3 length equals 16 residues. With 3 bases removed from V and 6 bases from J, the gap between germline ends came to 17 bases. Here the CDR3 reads CASSFIEGQPYEKLFF. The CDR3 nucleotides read TGTGCCAGCAGCTTTATCGAGGGGCAGCCGTATGAAAAACTGTTTTTT.

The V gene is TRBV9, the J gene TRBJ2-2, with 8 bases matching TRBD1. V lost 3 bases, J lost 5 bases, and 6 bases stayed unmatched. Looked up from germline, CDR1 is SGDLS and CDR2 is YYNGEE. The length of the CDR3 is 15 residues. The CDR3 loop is CASSGGQEETGELFF. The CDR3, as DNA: TGTGCCAGCAGCGGGGGACAGGAGGAGACCGGGGAGCTGTTTTTT.

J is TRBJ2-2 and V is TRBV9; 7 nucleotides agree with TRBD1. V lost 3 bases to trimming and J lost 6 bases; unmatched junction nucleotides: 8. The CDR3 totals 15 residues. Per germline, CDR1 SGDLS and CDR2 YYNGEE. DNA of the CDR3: TGTGCCAGCAGCGGAGGGGACAGAATCCCCGGGGAGCTGTTTTTT. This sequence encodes CASSGGDRIPGELFF.

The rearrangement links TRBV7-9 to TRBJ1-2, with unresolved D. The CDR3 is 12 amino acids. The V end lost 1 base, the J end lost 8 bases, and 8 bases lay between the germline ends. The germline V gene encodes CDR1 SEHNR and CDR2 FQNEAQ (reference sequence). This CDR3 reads CASSLDPGGYTF. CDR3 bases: TGTGCCAGCAGCTTAGACCCCGGGGGCTACACCTTC.

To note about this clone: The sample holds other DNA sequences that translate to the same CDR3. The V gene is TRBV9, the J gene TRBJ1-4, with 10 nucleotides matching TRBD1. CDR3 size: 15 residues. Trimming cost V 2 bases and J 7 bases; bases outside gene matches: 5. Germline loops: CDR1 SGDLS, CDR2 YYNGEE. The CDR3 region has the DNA TGTGCCAGCAGCGTGTCCGGGACAGGGGTTGAAAAACTGTTTTTT. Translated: CASSVSGTGVEKLFF.

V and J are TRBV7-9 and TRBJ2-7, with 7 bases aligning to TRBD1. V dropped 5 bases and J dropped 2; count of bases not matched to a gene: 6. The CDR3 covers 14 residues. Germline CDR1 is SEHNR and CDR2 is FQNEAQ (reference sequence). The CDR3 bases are TGTGCCAGCAGCCCGCAGGACAGGACCTACGAGCAGTACTTC. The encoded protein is CASSPQDRTYEQYF.

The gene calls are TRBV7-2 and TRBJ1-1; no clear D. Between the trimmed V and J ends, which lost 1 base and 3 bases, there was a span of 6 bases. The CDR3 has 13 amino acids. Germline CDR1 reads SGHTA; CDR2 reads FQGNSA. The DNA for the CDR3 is TGTGCCAGCAGCTTAGGGACGTACACTGAAGCTTTCTTT. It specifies CASSLGTYTEAFF. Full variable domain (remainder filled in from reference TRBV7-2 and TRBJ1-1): GAGVSQSPSNKVTEKGKDVELRCDPISGHTALYWYRQSLGQGLEFLIYFQGNSAPDKSGLPSDRFSAERTGGSVSTLTIQRTQQEDSAVYLCASSLGTYTEAFFGQGTRLTVV.

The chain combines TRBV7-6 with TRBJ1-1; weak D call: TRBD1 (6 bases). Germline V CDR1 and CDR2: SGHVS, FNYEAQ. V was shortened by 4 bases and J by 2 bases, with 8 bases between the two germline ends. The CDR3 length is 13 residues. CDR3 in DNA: TGTGCCAGCAGCTCACAGGGAAACACTGAAGCTTTCTTT. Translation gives CASSSQGNTEAFF.

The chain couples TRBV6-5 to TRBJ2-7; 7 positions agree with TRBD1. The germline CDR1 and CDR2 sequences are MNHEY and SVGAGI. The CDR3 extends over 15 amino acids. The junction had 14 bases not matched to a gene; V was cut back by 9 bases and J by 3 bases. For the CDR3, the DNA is TGTGCCAGTCGGCCCGGGACAGAAGTAATCTACGAGCAGTACTTC. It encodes CASRPGTEVIYEQYF.

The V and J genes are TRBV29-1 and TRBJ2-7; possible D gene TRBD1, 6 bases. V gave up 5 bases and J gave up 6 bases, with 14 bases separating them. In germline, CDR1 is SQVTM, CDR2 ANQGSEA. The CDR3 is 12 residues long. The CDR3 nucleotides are TGCAGCGTTCCCGATTCAGGGGCCGAGCAGTACTTC. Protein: CSVPDSGAEQYF.

CDR3 protein: CASSDRTGNTEAFF. The CDR3 DNA reads TGTGCCAGCAGTGATCGGACAGGGAACACTGAAGCTTTCTTT. V and J are TRBV27 and TRBJ1-1, with 7 nucleotides matching TRBD1. Germline V gene lookup returns CDR1 MNHEY and CDR2 SMNVEV (reference sequence). Losses at the gene ends were 5 bases for V and 1 base for J; bases not matched to a gene: 4. The CDR3 sequence is 14 residues long.

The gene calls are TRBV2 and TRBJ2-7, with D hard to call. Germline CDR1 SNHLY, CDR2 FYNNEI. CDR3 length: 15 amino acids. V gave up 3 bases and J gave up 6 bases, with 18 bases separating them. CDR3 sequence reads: CASSDFVRGQLEQYF. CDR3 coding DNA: TGTGCCAGCAGTGATTTCGTTAGAGGTCAGCTCGAGCAGTACTTC.

CDR3 protein: CASSYSGSFALHF. The DNA for the CDR3 is TGTGCCAGCAGTTACTCGGGTAGCTTTGCCCTCCACTTT. This sequence joins TRBV6-5 and TRBJ1-6, with D unclear. Germline V lookup: CDR1 MNHEY, CDR2 SVGAGI. The CDR3 is 13 residues long. Trimming removed 0 bases at V and 14 bases at J, with 11 bases between.

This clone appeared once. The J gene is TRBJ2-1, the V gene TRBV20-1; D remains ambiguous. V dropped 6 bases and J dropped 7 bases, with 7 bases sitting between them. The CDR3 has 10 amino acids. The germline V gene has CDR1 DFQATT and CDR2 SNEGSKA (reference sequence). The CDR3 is CSALWNEQFF. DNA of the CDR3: TGCAGTGCACTGTGGAATGAGCAGTTCTTC.

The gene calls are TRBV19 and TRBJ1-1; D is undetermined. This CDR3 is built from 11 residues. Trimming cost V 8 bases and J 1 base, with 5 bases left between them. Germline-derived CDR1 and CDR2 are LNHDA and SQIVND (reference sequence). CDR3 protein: CASSRNTEAFF. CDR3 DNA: TGTGCCAGTTCGAGGAACACTGAAGCTTTCTTT.

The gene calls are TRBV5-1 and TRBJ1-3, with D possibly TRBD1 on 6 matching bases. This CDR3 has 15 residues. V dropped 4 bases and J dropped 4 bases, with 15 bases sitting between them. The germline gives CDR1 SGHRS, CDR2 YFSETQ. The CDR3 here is CASSPSTGEGNTIYF. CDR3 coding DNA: TGCGCCAGCAGCCCATCGACAGGAGAGGGAAACACCATATATTTT.

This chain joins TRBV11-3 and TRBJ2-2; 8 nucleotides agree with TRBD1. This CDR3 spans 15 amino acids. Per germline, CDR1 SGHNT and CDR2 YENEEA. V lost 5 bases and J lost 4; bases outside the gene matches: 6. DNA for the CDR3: TGTGCCAGCAGCGACGACAGGGGTGGCACCGGGGAGCTGTTTTTT. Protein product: CASSDDRGGTGELFF.

The CDR3 loop is CASSFGAPAEAFF. CDR3 nucleotide sequence: TGTGCCAGCAGTTTCGGTGCCCCGGCTGAAGCTTTCTTT. The chain uses TRBV27 and TRBJ1-1; D is unresolved. Germline CDR1 reads MNHEY; CDR2 reads SMNVEV (reference sequence). Between the trimmed V and J ends, which lost 3 bases and 6 bases, there was a span of 11 bases. There are 13 residues in the CDR3.

Here the CDR3 DNA reads TGTGCCAGCAGTTACTCGGGGAGGTCCTTAAACTATGGCTACACCTTC. Residues: CASSYSGRSLNYGYTF. The chain joins TRBV6-5 to TRBJ1-2, with no clear D. The V and J ends lost 0 bases and 2 bases respectively, with 13 bases between them. The CDR3 is 16 residues long. Germline V lookup: CDR1 MNHEY, CDR2 SVGAGI.

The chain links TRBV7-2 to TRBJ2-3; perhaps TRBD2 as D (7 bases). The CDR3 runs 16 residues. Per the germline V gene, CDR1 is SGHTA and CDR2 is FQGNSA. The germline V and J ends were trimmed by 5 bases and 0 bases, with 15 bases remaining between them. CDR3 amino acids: CASSTLAGASTDTQYF. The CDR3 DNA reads TGTGCCAGCAGCACCCTGGCGGGGGCGAGCACAGATACGCAGTATTTT. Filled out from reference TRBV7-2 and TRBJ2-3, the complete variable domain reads GAGVSQSPSNKVTEKGKDVELRCDPISGHTALYWYRQSLGQGLEFLIYFQGNSAPDKSGLPSDRFSAERTGGSVSTLTIQRTQQEDSAVYLCASSTLAGASTDTQYFGPGTRLTVL.

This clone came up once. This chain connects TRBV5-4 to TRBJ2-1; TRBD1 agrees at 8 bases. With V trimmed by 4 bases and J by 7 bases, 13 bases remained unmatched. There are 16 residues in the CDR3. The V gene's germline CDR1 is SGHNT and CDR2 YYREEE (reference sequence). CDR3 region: CASSPNPDREENEQFF. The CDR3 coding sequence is TGTGCCAGCAGCCCCAATCCGGACAGGGAGGAGAATGAGCAGTTCTTC. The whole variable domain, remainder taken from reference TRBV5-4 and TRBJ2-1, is ETGVTQSPTHLIKTRGQQVTLRCSSQSGHNTVSWYQQALGQGPQFIFQYYREEENGRGNFPPRFSGLQFPNYSSELNVNALELDDSALYLCASSPNPDREENEQFFGPGTRLTVL.

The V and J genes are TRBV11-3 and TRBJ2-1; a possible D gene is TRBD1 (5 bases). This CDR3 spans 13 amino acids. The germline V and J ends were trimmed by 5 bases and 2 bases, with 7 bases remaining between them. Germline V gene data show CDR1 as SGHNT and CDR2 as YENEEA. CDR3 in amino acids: CASSPGTYNEQFF. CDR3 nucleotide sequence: TGTGCCAGCAGCCCAGGGACCTACAATGAGCAGTTCTTC.

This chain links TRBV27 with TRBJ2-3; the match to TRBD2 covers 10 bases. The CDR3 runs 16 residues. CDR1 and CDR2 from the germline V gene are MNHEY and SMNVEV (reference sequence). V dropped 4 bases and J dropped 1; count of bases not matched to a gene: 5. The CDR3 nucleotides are TGTGCCAGCAGTTCCCCTCTAGCGGGGGGCACAGATACGCAGTATTTT. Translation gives CASSSPLAGGTDTQYF.

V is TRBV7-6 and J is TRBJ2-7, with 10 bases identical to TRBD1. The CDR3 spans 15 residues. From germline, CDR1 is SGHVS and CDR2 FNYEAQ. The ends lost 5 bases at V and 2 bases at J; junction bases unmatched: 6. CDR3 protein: CASSPMGQGTYEQYF. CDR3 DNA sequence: TGTGCCAGCAGCCCAATGGGACAGGGGACCTACGAGCAGTACTTC.

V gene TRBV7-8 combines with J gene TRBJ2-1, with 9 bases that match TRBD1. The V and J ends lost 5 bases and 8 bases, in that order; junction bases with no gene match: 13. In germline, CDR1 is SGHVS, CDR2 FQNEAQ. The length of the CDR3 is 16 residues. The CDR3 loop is CASSPPRDRAVYEQFF. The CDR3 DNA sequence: TGTGCCAGCAGCCCTCCCCGGGACAGGGCGGTGTATGAGCAGTTCTTC.

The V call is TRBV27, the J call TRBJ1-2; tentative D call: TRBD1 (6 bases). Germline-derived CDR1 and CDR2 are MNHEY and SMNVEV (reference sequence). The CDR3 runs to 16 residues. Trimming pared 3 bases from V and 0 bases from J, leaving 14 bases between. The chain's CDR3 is CASSLAGQQSNYGYTF. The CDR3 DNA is TGTGCCAGCAGTTTGGCCGGACAGCAATCTAACTATGGCTACACCTTC.

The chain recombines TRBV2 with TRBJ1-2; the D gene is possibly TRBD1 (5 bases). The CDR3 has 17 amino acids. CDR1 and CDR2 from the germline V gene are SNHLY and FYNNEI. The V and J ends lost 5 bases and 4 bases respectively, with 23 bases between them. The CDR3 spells CASSQVREGRRGYGYTF. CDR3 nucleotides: TGTGCCAGCAGTCAAGTCAGGGAAGGCCGGCGAGGCTATGGCTACACCTTC. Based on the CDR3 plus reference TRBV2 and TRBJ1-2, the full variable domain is EPEVTQTPSHQVTQMGQEVILRCVPISNHLYFYWYRQILGQKVEFLVSFYNNEISEKSEIFDDQFSVERPDGSNFTLKIRSTKLEDSAMYFCASSQVREGRRGYGYTFGSGTRLTVV.

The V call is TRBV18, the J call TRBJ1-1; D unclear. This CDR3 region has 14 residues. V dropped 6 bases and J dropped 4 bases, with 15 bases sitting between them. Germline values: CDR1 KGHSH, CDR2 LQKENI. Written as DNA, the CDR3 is TGTGCCAGCTCTAGGACTGATTGGGGCACTGAAGCTTTCTTT. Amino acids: CASSRTDWGTEAFF.

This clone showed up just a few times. CDR3 nucleotide sequence: TGTGCCAGCAGCGTAGGTGCAGCCAACACTGAAGCTTTCTTT. Encoded protein: CASSVGAANTEAFF. This rearrangement joins TRBV9 to TRBJ1-1; D unclear. The CDR3 spans 14 residues. The ends were cut back, 0 bases at V and 2 bases at J, with 8 bases in the middle. The germline V gene has CDR1 SGDLS and CDR2 YYNGEE.